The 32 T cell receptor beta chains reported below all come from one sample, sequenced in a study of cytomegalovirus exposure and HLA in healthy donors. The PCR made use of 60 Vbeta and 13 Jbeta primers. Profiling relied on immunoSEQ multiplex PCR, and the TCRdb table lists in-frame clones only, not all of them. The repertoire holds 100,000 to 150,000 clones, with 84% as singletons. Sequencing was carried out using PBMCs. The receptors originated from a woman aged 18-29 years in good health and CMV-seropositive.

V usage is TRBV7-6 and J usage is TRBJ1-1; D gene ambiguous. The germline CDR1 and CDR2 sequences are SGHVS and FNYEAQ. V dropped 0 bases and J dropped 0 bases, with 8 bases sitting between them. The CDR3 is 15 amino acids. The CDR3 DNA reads TGTGCCAGCAGCTTAGCTTCACAGATGAACACTGAAGCTTTCTTT. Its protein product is CASSLASQMNTEAFF. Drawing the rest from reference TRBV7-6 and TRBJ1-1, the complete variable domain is GAGVSQSPRYKVTKRGQDVALRCDPISGHVSLYWYRQALGQGPEFLTYFNYEAQQDKSGLPNDRFSAERPEGSISTLTIQRTEQRDSAMYRCASSLASQMNTEAFFGQGTRLTVV.

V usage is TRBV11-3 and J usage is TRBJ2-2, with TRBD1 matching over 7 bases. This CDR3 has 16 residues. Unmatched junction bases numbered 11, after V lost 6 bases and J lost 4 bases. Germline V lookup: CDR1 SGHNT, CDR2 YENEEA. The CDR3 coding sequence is TGTGCCAGCAGTTCCCGGGACAGTATACTCACCGGGGAGCTGTTTTTT. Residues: CASSSRDSILTGELFF. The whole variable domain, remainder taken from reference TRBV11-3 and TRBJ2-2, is EAGVVQSPRYKIIEKKQPVAFWCNPISGHNTLYWYLQNLGQGPELLIRYENEEAVDDSQLPKDRFSAERLKGVDSTLKIQPAELGDSAVYLCASSSRDSILTGELFFGEGSRLTVL.

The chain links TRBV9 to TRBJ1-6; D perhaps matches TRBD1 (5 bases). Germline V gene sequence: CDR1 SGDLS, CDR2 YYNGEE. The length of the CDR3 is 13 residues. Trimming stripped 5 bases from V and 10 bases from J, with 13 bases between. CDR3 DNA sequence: TGTGCCAGCAGTGCTGGTGGGGGGTCACCCCTCCACTTT. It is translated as CASSAGGGSPLHF.

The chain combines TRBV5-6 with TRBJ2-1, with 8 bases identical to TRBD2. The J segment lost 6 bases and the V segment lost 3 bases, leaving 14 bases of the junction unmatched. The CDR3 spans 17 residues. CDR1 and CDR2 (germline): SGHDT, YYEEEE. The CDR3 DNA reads TGTGCCAGCAGCTACGAAGCGGTCAGGCGGGGGGCCAATGAGCAGTTCTTC. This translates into CASSYEAVRRGANEQFF.

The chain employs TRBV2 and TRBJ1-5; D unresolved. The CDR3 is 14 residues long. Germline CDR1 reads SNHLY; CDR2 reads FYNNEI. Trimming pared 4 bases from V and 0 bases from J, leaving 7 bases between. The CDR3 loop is CASSGGDSNQPQHF. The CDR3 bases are TGTGCCAGCAGTGGCGGTGATAGCAATCAGCCCCAGCATTTT.

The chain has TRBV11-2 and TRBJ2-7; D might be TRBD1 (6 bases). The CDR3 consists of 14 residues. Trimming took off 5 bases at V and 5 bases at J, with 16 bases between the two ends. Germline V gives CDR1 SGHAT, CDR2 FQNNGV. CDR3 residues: CASSRASTGNEQYF. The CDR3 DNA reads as TGTGCCAGCAGCCGTGCCTCTACAGGGAACGAGCAGTACTTC.

The CDR3 sequence is CASSQDGGRGWRETQYF. The CDR3 bases are TGTGCCAGCAGCCAAGATGGAGGCAGGGGATGGAGGGAGACCCAGTACTTC. The chain links TRBV14 to TRBJ2-5; maybe TRBD1 (6 bases). In germline, CDR1 is SGHDN, CDR2 FVKESK. Trimming pared 0 bases from V and 5 bases from J, leaving 19 bases between. The CDR3 covers 17 residues.

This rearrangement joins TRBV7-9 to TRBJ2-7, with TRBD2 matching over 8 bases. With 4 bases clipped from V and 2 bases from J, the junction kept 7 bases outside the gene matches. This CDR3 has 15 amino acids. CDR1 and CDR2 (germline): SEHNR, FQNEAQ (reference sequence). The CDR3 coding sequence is TGTGCCAGCAGCTCCACTAGCGGCGGCACCTACGAGCAGTACTTC. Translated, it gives CASSSTSGGTYEQYF.

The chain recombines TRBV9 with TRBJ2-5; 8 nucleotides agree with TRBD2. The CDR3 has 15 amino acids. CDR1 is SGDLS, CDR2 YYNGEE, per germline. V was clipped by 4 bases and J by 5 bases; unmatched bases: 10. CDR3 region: CASSPHGLASETQYF. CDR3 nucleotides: TGTGCCAGCAGCCCCCACGGACTAGCAAGTGAGACCCAGTACTTC.

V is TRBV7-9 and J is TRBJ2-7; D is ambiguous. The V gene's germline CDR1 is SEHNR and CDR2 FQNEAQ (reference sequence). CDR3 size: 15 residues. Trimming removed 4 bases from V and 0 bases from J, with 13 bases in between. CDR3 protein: CASSSRPGTSYEQYF. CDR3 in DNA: TGTGCCAGCAGCTCAAGACCGGGTACCTCCTACGAGCAGTACTTC.

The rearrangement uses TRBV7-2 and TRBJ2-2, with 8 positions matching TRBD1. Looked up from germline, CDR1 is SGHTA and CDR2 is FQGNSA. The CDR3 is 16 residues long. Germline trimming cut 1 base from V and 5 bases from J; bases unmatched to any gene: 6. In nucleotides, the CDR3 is TGTGCCAGCAGCTTAGTCAGGGGGCGTGGTACCGGGGAGCTGTTTTTT. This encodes CASSLVRGRGTGELFF.

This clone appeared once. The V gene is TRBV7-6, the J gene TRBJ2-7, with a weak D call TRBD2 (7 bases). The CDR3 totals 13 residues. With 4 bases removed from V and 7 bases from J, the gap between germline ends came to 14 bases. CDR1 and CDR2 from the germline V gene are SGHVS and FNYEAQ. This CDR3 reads CASSWDTSEEQYF. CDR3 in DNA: TGTGCCAGCAGCTGGGACACTAGCGAGGAGCAGTACTTC.

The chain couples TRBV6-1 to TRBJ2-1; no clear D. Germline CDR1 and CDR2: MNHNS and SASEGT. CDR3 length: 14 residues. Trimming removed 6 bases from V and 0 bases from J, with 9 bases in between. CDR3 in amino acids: CASRADFSYNEQFF. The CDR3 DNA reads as TGTGCCAGCAGGGCAGACTTCTCCTACAATGAGCAGTTCTTC.

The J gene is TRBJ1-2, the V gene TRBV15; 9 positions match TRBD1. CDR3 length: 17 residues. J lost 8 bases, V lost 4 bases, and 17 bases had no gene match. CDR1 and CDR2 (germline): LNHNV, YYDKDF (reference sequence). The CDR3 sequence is CATSKGTEGTGYNGYTF. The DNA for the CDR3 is TGTGCCACCAGCAAGGGCACGGAGGGGACAGGGTATAACGGCTACACCTTC.

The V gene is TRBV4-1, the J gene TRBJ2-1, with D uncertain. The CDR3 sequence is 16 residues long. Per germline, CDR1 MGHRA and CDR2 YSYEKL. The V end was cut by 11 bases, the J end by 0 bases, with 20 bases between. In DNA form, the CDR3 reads TGCGCCTCAACGTTGGGCGAGATTTTCTCCTACAATGAGCAGTTCTTC. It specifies CASTLGEIFSYNEQFF.

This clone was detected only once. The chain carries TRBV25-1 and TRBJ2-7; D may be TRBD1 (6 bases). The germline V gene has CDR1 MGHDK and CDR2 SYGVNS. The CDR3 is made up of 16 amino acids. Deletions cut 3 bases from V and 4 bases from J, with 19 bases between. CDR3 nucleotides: TGTGCCAGCAGTGACGACACCGGGACACTAAATTACGAGCAGTACTTC. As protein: CASSDDTGTLNYEQYF.

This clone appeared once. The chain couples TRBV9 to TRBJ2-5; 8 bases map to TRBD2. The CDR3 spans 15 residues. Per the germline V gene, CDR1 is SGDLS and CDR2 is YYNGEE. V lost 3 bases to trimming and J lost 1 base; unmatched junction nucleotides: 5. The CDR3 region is CASSAPGGGQETQYF. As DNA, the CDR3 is TGTGCCAGCAGCGCCCCGGGGGGGGGCCAAGAGACCCAGTACTTC.

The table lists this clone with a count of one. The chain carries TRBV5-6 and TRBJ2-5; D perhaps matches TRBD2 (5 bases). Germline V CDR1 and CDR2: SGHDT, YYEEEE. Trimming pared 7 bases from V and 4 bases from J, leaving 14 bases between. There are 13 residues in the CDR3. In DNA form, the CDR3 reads TGTGCCAGCGGACCACTAGAAGCAGAGACCCAGTACTTC. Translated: CASGPLEAETQYF.

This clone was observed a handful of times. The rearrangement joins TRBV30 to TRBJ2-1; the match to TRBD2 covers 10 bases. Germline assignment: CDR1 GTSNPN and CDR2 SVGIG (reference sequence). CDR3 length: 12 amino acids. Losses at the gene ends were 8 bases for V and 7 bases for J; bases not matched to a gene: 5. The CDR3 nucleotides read TGTGCCGGCACTAGCGGGGTAAATGAGCAGTTCTTC. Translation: CAGTSGVNEQFF. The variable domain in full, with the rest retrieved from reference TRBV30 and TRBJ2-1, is SQTIHQWPATLVQPVGSPLSLECTVEGTSNPNLYWYRQAAGRGLQLLFYSVGIGQISSEVPQNLSASRPQDRQFILSSKKLLLSDSGFYLCAGTSGVNEQFFGPGTRLTVL.

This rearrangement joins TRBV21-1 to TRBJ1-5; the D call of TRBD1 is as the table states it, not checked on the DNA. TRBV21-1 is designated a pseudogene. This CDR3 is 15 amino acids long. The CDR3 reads CASSARQGLHQPQHF. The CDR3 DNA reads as TGTGCCAGCAGCGCAAGACAGGGACTGCATCAGCCCCAGCATTTT.

The CDR3 protein is CASRGLAGVPDTQYF. The CDR3 coding sequence is TGTGCCAGCAGGGGACTAGCGGGGGTCCCAGATACGCAGTATTTT. The genes are TRBV2 and TRBJ2-3; 14 bases are a match to TRBD2. The J segment lost 4 bases and the V segment lost 6 bases, leaving 3 bases of the junction unmatched. Germline loops: CDR1 SNHLY, CDR2 FYNNEI. The CDR3 consists of 15 residues.

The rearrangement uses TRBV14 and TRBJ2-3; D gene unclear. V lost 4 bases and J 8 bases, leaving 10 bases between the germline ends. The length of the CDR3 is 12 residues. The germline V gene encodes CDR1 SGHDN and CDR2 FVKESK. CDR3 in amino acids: CASSPTLRTQYF. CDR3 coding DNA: TGTGCCAGCAGCCCCACCCTGCGTACGCAGTATTTT.

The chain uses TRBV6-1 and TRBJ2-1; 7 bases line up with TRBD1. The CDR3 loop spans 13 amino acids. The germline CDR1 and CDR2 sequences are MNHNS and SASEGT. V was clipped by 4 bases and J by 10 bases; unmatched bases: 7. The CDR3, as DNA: TGTGCCAGCAGTGTGCACAGGGGTGGGGAGCAGTTCTTC. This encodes CASSVHRGGEQFF.

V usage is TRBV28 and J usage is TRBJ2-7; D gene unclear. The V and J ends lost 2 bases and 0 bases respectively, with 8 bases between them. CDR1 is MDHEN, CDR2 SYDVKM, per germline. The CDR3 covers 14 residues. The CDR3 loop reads CASSLLESSYEQYF. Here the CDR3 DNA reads TGTGCCAGCAGTTTACTCGAGAGCTCCTACGAGCAGTACTTC.

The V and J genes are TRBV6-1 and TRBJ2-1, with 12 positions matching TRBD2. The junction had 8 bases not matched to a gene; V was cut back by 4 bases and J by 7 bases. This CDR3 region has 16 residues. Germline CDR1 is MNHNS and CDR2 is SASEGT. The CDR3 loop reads CASSVVLAGGPNEQFF. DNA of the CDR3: TGTGCCAGCAGTGTTGTTCTAGCGGGGGGGCCTAATGAGCAGTTCTTC.

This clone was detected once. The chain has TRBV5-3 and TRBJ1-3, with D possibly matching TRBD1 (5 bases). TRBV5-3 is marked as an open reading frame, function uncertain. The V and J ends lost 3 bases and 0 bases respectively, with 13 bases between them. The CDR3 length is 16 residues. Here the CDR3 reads CARSSEGLNSGNTIYF. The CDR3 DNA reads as TGTGCCAGAAGCTCGGAGGGACTGAACTCTGGAAACACCATATATTTT.

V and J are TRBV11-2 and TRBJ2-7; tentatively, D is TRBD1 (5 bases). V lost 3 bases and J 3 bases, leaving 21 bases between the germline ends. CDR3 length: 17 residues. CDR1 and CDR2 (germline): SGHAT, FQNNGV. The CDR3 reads CASSLGWGSPEDYEQYF. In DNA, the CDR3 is TGTGCCAGCAGCTTGGGGTGGGGCAGTCCAGAAGACTACGAGCAGTACTTC.

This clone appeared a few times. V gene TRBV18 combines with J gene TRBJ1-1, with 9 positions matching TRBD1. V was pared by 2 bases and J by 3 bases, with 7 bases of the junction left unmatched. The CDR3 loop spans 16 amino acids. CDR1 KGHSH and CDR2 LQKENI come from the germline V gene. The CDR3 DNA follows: TGTGCCAGCTCACCATTGGGGACAGGGATCGACACTGAAGCTTTCTTT. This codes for CASSPLGTGIDTEAFF.

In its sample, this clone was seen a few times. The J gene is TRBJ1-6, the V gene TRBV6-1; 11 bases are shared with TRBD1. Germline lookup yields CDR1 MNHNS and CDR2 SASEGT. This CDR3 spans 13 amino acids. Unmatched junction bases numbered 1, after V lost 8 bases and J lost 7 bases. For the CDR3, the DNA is TGTGCCAGCTGGGACAGGGGGAATTCACCCCTCCACTTT. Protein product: CASWDRGNSPLHF.

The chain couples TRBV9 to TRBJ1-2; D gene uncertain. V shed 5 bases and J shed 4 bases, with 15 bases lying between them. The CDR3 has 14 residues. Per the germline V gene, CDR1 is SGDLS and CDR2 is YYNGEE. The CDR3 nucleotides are TGTGCCAGCAGTCGGGAGGGTGAGAGCTATGGCTACACCTTC. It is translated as CASSREGESYGYTF.

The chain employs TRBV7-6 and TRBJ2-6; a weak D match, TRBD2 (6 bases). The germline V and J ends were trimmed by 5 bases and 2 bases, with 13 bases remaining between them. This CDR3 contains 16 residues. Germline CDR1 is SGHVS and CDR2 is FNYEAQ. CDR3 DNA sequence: TGTGCCAGCAGCGGAGGGGCTGGGGCTGGGGCCAACGTCCTGACTTTC. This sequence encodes CASSGGAGAGANVLTF.

The CDR3 reads CASGSTGLDEQYF. The CDR3, as DNA: TGTGCCAGCGGTTCGACAGGGTTGGACGAGCAGTACTTC. This chain joins TRBV5-4 and TRBJ2-7, with 7 bases aligning to TRBD1. Germline loops: CDR1 SGHNT, CDR2 YYREEE (reference sequence). V trimming: 7 bases; J trimming: 5 bases; junction bases outside the gene matches: 9. There are 13 residues in the CDR3.